The present TCR beta chain was sequenced within a study of blood T cell repertoires in COVID-19. As for this clone: Other DNA variants within this sample encode the same CDR3.

CDR1 MNHEY and CDR2 SVGAGI come from the germline V gene. This CDR3 is built from 14 residues. V trimming: 9 bases; J trimming: 7 bases; junction bases outside the gene matches: 9. Clones were read by immunoSEQ multiplex PCR, and TCRdb kept only the in-frame ones, dropping some. The profile shows 150,000 to 200,000 clones, around 81% of them singletons. The V call is TRBV6-5, the J call TRBJ1-6; 7 positions match TRBD1. Sequencing was carried out using peripheral blood. This clonotype was sampled from a man between 60 and 75 years old with active or convalescent COVID-19. The CDR3 nucleotides read TGTGCCAGTACCCGGGACAGCCTCAATTCACCCCTCCACTTT. This codes for CASTRDSLNSPLHF.